This T cell receptor beta chain stems from a study of regulatory T cells in long-lasting Graves disease. Study-level findings and limits: TRBV28, TRBJ1-2 and TRBJ2-5 were favored in persistent disease.

The germline V gene encodes CDR1 ENHRY and CDR2 SYGVKD. The trim removed 2 bases at V and 6 bases at J, leaving 5 bases unmatched. CDR3 size: 15 residues. Regarding time point: persistent/refractory GD, antithyroid drugs over 5 years with positive TRAb. Generation of the TCR library employed RNA extracted from PBMCs. As regards this clonotype: Its cognate antigen is unknown.

Construction of the TCR beta libraries employed iRepertoire HTBI primers in conjunction with Arm-PCR of CDR3 regions. TCRdb recomputed calls from the multiplex PCR reads with MiXCR, one row per CDR3 protein. The data contain 600,000 to 850,000 distinct CDR3 sequences, about 30% of them singletons. The source was peripheral blood mononuclear cells (PBMCs), collected when the disease was refractory, from a patient treated with antithyroid drugs. The origin of this receptor is a female donor with Graves disease. The rearrangement joins TRBV10-3 to TRBJ2-7; 12 bases map to TRBD1. The chain's CDR3 is CAISELGQGASEQYF. The CDR3 DNA sequence: TGTGCCATCAGTGAGCTGGGACAGGGGGCATCCGAGCAGTACTTC.